These 7 T cell receptor beta chains were sequenced from one sample in a study of cytomegalovirus exposure and HLA in healthy donors. PCR amplification relied on 60 Vbeta primers (plus 13 Jbeta primers). The method was immunoSEQ multiplex PCR; TCRdb's version includes in-frame clones alone and lacks a portion of them. The table shows tens of thousands of clones, with approximately 70% occurring only once. Sequencing used PBMCs. The receptors were gathered from a woman aged 55-69 years in good health and CMV-seropositive.

The chain carries TRBV5-1 and TRBJ2-7, with D perhaps TRBD1 (6 bases). This CDR3 has 14 amino acids. The germline V and J ends were trimmed by 0 bases and 2 bases, with 9 bases remaining between them. CDR1 is SGHRS and CDR2 is YFSETQ in the germline V gene. CDR3 residues: CASSLDGQTYEQYF. The CDR3 DNA reads TGCGCCAGCAGCTTGGATGGACAGACCTACGAGCAGTACTTC.

V usage is TRBV7-2 and J usage is TRBJ1-2; maybe TRBD1 (5 bases). CDR1 and CDR2 from the germline V gene are SGHTA and FQGNSA. Trimming left V 3 bases short and J 5 bases short, with 16 bases between. CDR3 length: 15 residues. DNA of the CDR3: TGTGCCAGCAGCTTTAGTGGGTCCGGGGGATATGGCTACACCTTC. Amino acids: CASSFSGSGGYGYTF.

This CDR3 reads CASSLVRQGDNEQFF. The DNA of the CDR3 is TGTGCCAGCAGCTTAGTGAGGCAGGGGGATAATGAGCAGTTCTTC. This chain joins TRBV7-2 and TRBJ2-1, with 7 bases matching TRBD1. After removal of 1 base from V and 7 bases from J, the junction contained 7 bases not matched to a gene. Germline V lookup: CDR1 SGHTA, CDR2 FQGNSA. There are 15 residues in the CDR3.

The gene calls are TRBV7-2 and TRBJ2-7, with 8 bases lining up with TRBD1. Per germline, CDR1 SGHTA and CDR2 FQGNSA. This CDR3 has 14 amino acids. Trimming removed 3 bases from V and 5 bases from J; junction bases left unmatched: 6. The CDR3: CASSFDRGEDEQYF. Written as DNA, the CDR3 is TGTGCCAGCAGCTTCGACAGGGGCGAAGACGAGCAGTACTTC.

V and J are TRBV9 and TRBJ1-2, with TRBD1 matching 7 bases. CDR3 length: 15 residues. CDR1 SGDLS and CDR2 YYNGEE come from the germline V gene. The V gene end was trimmed by 0 bases and the J gene end by 2 bases; junction bases not matched to a gene: 4. CDR3: CASSVDPGGNYGYTF. Written as DNA, the CDR3 is TGTGCCAGCAGCGTAGACCCAGGGGGAAACTATGGCTACACCTTC. Supplemented by reference TRBV9 and TRBJ1-2, the full variable domain reads DSGVTQTPKHLITATGQRVTLRCSPRSGDLSVYWYQQSLDQGLQFLIQYYNGEERAKGNILERFSAQQFPDLHSELNLSSLELGDSALYFCASSVDPGGNYGYTFGSGTRLTVV.

This clone appeared a few times. V usage is TRBV19 and J usage is TRBJ1-2; D possibly corresponds to TRBD1 (6 bases). Per germline, CDR1 LNHDA and CDR2 SQIVND (reference sequence). The CDR3 has 11 residues. The V end lost 2 bases, the J end lost 8 bases, and 6 bases lay between the germline ends. CDR3 DNA sequence: TGTGCCAGTAGTATACAGGGGGGCTACACCTTC. This codes for CASSIQGGYTF.

The V call is TRBV7-3, the J call TRBJ1-2, with 9 bases that match TRBD1. There are 15 residues in the CDR3. The germline V gene encodes CDR1 SGHTA and CDR2 FQGTGA. The V and J ends lost 3 bases and 0 bases, in that order; junction bases with no gene match: 2. Here the CDR3 reads CASSLGQGSNYGYTF. DNA of the CDR3: TGTGCCAGCAGCTTGGGACAGGGATCTAACTATGGCTACACCTTC.